Below are 24 T cell receptor beta chains sequenced from a single sample in a study of T cell clonality in common variable immunodeficiency. Study-wide results and limits: Reportedly, TCR beta sequences from common variable immunodeficiency showed fewer deletions and N-nucleotide insertions.

Repertoires were generated with immunoSEQ multiplex PCR, while TCRdb's copy carries only in-frame clones and drops some. The sample has 28,000 or so clones, none seen only once. Their recognized antigens are unknown. The sequenced material came from peripheral blood mononuclear cells. Receptor source: a human donor with common variable immunodeficiency.

At least ten counts were recorded for this clone. The read gets to within 3 residues of the CDR3 end, and the germline J gene fills in the rest. J is TRBJ2-7 and V is TRBV5-1, with D possibly being TRBD1 (5 bases). The CDR3 loop spans 12 amino acids. Germline CDR1 is SGHRS and CDR2 is YFSETQ. V dropped 4 bases and J dropped 3 bases, with 8 bases sitting between them. Incomplete CDR3 DNA: TGCGCCAGCAGCGACGACAGCTACGAG. Its translation is CASSDDSYE. The CDR3 as a whole reads CASSDDSYEQYF.

This clone was counted at least ten times. Read coverage stops 3 residues before the CDR3 terminus; the germline J gene supplies the remainder. The chain joins TRBV6-4 to TRBJ2-3, with 9 bases that match TRBD2. V dropped 10 bases and J dropped 2; count of bases not matched to a gene: 7. Germline CDR1 MRHNA, CDR2 SNTAGT. CDR3 length: 14 amino acids. The part of the CDR3 DNA that was read is TGTGCCACACATAGCGGGAGAGTCACAGATACG. Translating gives CATHSGRVTDT. The full CDR3 sequence reads CATHSGRVTDTQYF.

At least ten counts were recorded for this clone. Read sequence stops 3 residues before the CDR3 end, and the germline J gene provides the missing end. The chain recombines TRBV5-6 with TRBJ2-2; possible D gene TRBD1, 5 bases. CDR3 length equals 13 residues. Trimming took off 0 bases at V and 7 bases at J, with 7 bases between the two ends. Germline V CDR1 and CDR2: SGHDT, YYEEEE. The CDR3 protein is CASSLAGYGELFF. CDR3 DNA (partial): TGTGCCAGCAGCTTGGCAGGGTACGGGGAG.

This clone was observed many times. The sequence runs out 3 residues before the end of the CDR3; the remainder is reconstructed from the germline J gene. The chain uses TRBV7-3 and TRBJ1-1; D might be TRBD1 (5 bases). Trimming removed 6 bases from V and 2 bases from J, with 16 bases in between. Germline V gives CDR1 SGHTA, CDR2 FQGTGA. CDR3 length: 15 amino acids. CDR3 DNA, as far as it was read: TGTGCCAGCAGGTCCAATGCGGGGGGAAACACTGAA. This gives the protein CASRSNAGGNTE. The CDR3 reads in full as CASRSNAGGNTEAFF.

This clone was counted ten times or more. The CDR3 end lies 3 residues beyond the end of the read and is filled in from the germline J gene. The chain employs TRBV30 and TRBJ2-3; D unclear. The germline V gene has CDR1 GTSNPN and CDR2 SVGIG (reference sequence). Trimming took 2 bases from V and 3 from J, leaving 6 bases between them. This CDR3 has 12 amino acids. This chain's CDR3 is CAWSTNTDTQYF. The part of the CDR3 DNA that was read is TGTGCCTGGAGTACAAATACAGATACG.

The sample holds a few counts of this clone. The read falls 3 residues short of the CDR3 end, and the missing part is taken from the germline J gene. The rearrangement joins TRBV23-1 to TRBJ1-5; D not certain. TRBV23-1 is an ORF; its function is uncertain. Trimming cost V 3 bases and J 1 base, with 7 bases left between them. CDR3 length equals 14 residues. The sequenced part of the CDR3 DNA is TGCGCCAGCAGTCAGAAGAGGAGCAATCAGCCC. This translates into CASSQKRSNQP. The whole CDR3 reads CASSQKRSNQPQHF.

This clone was detected many times. The read is 3 residues too short to cover the CDR3 end, so that end is filled in from the germline J gene. The chain links TRBV5-1 to TRBJ2-3; D gene unclear. V lost 0 bases, J lost 0 bases, and 14 bases lay in between. The CDR3 runs 17 residues. Germline lookup yields CDR1 SGHRS and CDR2 YFSETQ. The CDR3: CASSLEGSHSSTDTQYF. Partial CDR3 DNA: TGCGCCAGCAGCTTGGAGGGCTCACACTCTAGCACAGATACG. Looking up the rest from reference TRBV5-1 and TRBJ2-3 gives the full variable domain: KAGVTQTPRYLIKTRGQQVTLSCSPISGHRSVSWYQQTPGQGLQFLFEYFSETQRNKGNFPGRFSGRQFSNSRSEMNVSTLELGDSALYLCASSLEGSHSSTDTQYFGPGTRLTVL.

This clone was detected many times. The CDR3 sequence is CSVRSGEQFF. CDR3 bases read: TGCAGCGTGCGGTCGGGTGAG. The rearrangement uses TRBV29-1 and TRBJ2-1; D is uncertain. The DNA ends 3 residues before the CDR3 does, and the rest of the CDR3 is filled in from the germline J gene. The CDR3 length is 10 residues. The germline V and J ends were trimmed by 6 bases and 9 bases, with 9 bases remaining between them. Looked up from germline, CDR1 is SQVTM and CDR2 is ANQGSEA.

This clone showed up just a few times. The CDR3 extends 3 residues past the end of the read, so its final part is completed from the germline J gene. The V gene is TRBV19, the J gene TRBJ1-4; D remains unclear. CDR1 is LNHDA, CDR2 SQIVND, per germline (reference sequence). CDR3 length: 12 amino acids. The CDR3 DNA, read in part, is TGTGCCAGTACCCCACGTCCCGGGGAA. This translates into CASTPRPGE. The whole CDR3 protein reads CASTPRPGELFF. Based on the CDR3 plus reference TRBV19 and TRBJ1-4, the full variable domain is DGGITQSPKYLFRKEGQNVTLSCEQNLNHDAMYWYRQDPGQGLRLIYYSQIVNDFQKGDIAEGYSVSREKKESFPLTVTSAQKNPTAFYLCASTPRPGELFFGSGTQLSVL.

As concerns this clone: The sequence runs out 3 residues before the end of the CDR3; the remainder is reconstructed from the germline J gene. This sequence joins TRBV2 and TRBJ2-7, with 8 bases matching TRBD2. Trimming took 6 bases from V and 0 from J; bases not matched to a gene: 4. Germline V CDR1 and CDR2: SNHLY, FYNNEI. The CDR3 totals 14 residues. The CDR3 DNA, read in part, is TGTGCCAGCAGAGTAGCGGGGCTCTCCTACGAG. Translation: CASRVAGLSYE. The CDR3 in its entirety is CASRVAGLSYEQYF.

Many counts were recorded for this clone. The CDR3 spells CSVGTGINSPLHF. The DNA read from the CDR3 is TGCAGCGTTGGGACAGGGATTAATTCACCC. This rearrangement joins TRBV29-1 to TRBJ1-6; 8 bases map to TRBD1. Read data end 3 residues before the CDR3 end; the end is taken from the germline J gene. Germline CDR1 is SQVTM and CDR2 is ANQGSEA. Trimming cost V 4 bases and J 6 bases; bases outside gene matches: 2. This CDR3 is built from 13 residues. Combining the CDR3 with reference TRBV29-1 and TRBJ1-6 gives the whole variable domain SAVISQKPSRDICQRGTSLTIQCQVDSQVTMMFWYRQQPGQSLTLIATANQGSEATYESGFVIDKFPISRPNLTFSTLTVSNMSPEDSSIYLCSVGTGINSPLHFGNGTRLTVT.

This clone was counted ten times or more. The read is 3 residues too short to cover the CDR3 end, so that end is filled in from the germline J gene. The J gene is TRBJ2-7, the V gene TRBV14; 10 bases line up with TRBD2. Germline V gives CDR1 SGHDN, CDR2 FVKESK. Losses at the gene ends were 0 bases for V and 4 bases for J; bases not matched to a gene: 6. CDR3 length: 16 amino acids. The CDR3 DNA, read in part, is TGTGCCAGCAGCCAAGAGCTTGTGACTAGCGGGTACGAG. Translating it yields CASSQELVTSGYE. The whole CDR3 sequence is CASSQELVTSGYEQYF. The whole variable domain, remainder taken from reference TRBV14 and TRBJ2-7, is EAGVTQFPSHSVIEKGQTVTLRCDPISGHDNLYWYRRVMGKEIKFLLHFVKESKQDESGMPNNRFLAERTGGTYSTLKVQPAELEDSGVYFCASSQELVTSGYEQYFGPGTRLTVT.

This clone was detected many times. The read ends 3 residues early relative to the CDR3; the germline J gene fills the gap. The chain links TRBV18 to TRBJ2-7; the D is unclear. CDR1 and CDR2 (germline): KGHSH, LQKENI. V dropped 4 bases and J dropped 5 bases, with 9 bases sitting between them. The CDR3 is 12 amino acids. The CDR3 here is CASSLKGHEQYF. Incomplete CDR3 DNA: TGTGCCAGCTCACTTAAGGGCCACGAG.

The table lists this clone with many counts. The read falls 3 residues short of the CDR3 end, and the missing part is taken from the germline J gene. This chain links TRBV19 with TRBJ2-3; perhaps TRBD2 as D (6 bases). Trimming took 3 bases from V and 3 from J, leaving 13 bases between them. CDR3 length equals 15 residues. The V gene's germline CDR1 is LNHDA and CDR2 SQIVND (reference sequence). The CDR3 protein is CASSIFSGGTDTQYF. Incomplete CDR3 DNA: TGTGCCAGTAGTATTTTTAGCGGTGGGACAGATACG. The whole variable domain, filled in from reference TRBV19 and TRBJ2-3, reads DGGITQSPKYLFRKEGQNVTLSCEQNLNHDAMYWYRQDPGQGLRLIYYSQIVNDFQKGDIAEGYSVSREKKESFPLTVTSAQKNPTAFYLCASSIFSGGTDTQYFGPGTRLTVL.

This clone was found many times. The CDR3 is cut off 3 residues early in the read; its end comes from the germline J gene. The chain uses TRBV7-2 and TRBJ2-3; maybe TRBD1 (5 bases). CDR1 is SGHTA, CDR2 FQGNSA, per germline. CDR3 length: 15 residues. The V end lost 1 base, the J end lost 0 bases, and 8 bases lay between the germline ends. CDR3 DNA (partial): TGTGCCAGCAGCTTAGGTAGGACAAGCACAGATACG. Protein product: CASSLGRTSTDT. The entire CDR3 protein reads CASSLGRTSTDTQYF.

This clone was seen a few times. The read ends 3 residues before the CDR3 terminus; that terminus is restored from the germline J gene. The genes are TRBV6-2 or TRBV6-3 and TRBJ1-2, with a possible D match to TRBD1 (6 bases). Germline V gene sequence: CDR1 MNHEY, CDR2 SVGEGT. The CDR3 length is 15 residues. The V end was cut by 6 bases, the J end by 6 bases, with 20 bases between. The CDR3 loop reads CASSNIWTVQHGYTF. The CDR3 DNA, read in part, is TGTGCCAGCAGCAATATCTGGACAGTTCAGCATGGC.

This clone was seen repeatedly, ten times or more. Read data end 3 residues before the CDR3 end; the end is taken from the germline J gene. The chain has TRBV20-1 and TRBJ1-4; D gene uncertain. This CDR3 spans 10 amino acids. Germline V gene data show CDR1 as DFQATT and CDR2 as SNEGSKA (reference sequence). The CDR3 DNA, read in part, is TGCAGTGTACGGGGTCCTAAA. As protein: CSVRGPK. The entire CDR3 is CSVRGPKLFF.

This clone was counted ten times or more. The read finishes 3 residues shy of the CDR3 end, and the germline J gene is used to complete it. The chain is built from TRBV28 and TRBJ2-7; a possible D gene is TRBD1 (6 bases). The germline V and J ends were trimmed by 2 bases and 5 bases, with 13 bases remaining between them. Germline-derived CDR1 and CDR2 are MDHEN and SYDVKM. The length of the CDR3 is 14 residues. The CDR3 bases that were read are TGTGCCAGCAGTTTAGTGGCAGGGGAACACGAG. As protein: CASSLVAGEHE. The whole CDR3 is CASSLVAGEHEQYF.

This clone was counted ten times or more. Read coverage stops 3 residues before the CDR3 terminus; the germline J gene supplies the remainder. The chain employs TRBV4-1 and TRBJ2-3; no clear D gene. Trimming took off 4 bases at V and 0 bases at J, with 5 bases between the two ends. Germline V gives CDR1 MGHRA, CDR2 YSYEKL. The CDR3 runs to 13 residues. This chain's CDR3 is CASSLRSTDTQYF. The part of the CDR3 DNA that was read is TGCGCCAGCAGCCTCCGGAGCACAGATACG.

This clone was observed at least ten times. Sequencing ends 3 residues short of the CDR3 end; the germline J gene provides the rest. V usage is TRBV18 and J usage is TRBJ2-3; TRBD2 matches at 8 bases. Trimming removed 6 bases from V and 8 bases from J; junction bases left unmatched: 16. Germline CDR1 and CDR2: KGHSH and LQKENI. The CDR3 length is 16 residues. The CDR3 protein is CASSTGGFRPLGTQYF. The CDR3 bases that were read are TGTGCCAGCTCCACGGGGGGGTTTCGGCCCCTCGGTACG.

A word on this clone: The observed sequence ends 3 residues before the CDR3 terminus, with the missing tail filled in from the germline J gene. The chain combines TRBV7-8 with TRBJ1-6; unclear D gene. This CDR3 has 15 residues. Germline V CDR1 and CDR2: SGHVS, FQNEAQ. V lost 2 bases and J lost 6, with 11 bases in between. The part of the CDR3 DNA that was read is TGTGCCAGCAGCTTAACTTCAGGATCTAATTCACCC. It specifies CASSLTSGSNSP. The full CDR3 is CASSLTSGSNSPLHF.

Turning to this clone: Coverage ceases 3 residues before the CDR3 finishes, and the germline J gene fills in the end. The rearrangement links TRBV2 to TRBJ2-1; 9 positions agree with TRBD1. With V trimmed by 3 bases and J by 8 bases, 11 bases remained unmatched. The germline CDR1 and CDR2 sequences are SNHLY and FYNNEI. This CDR3 is 16 amino acids long. Partial CDR3 DNA: TGTGCCAGCAGTGATGAAACAGGGGGCTCAATCCATGAG. Translation gives CASSDETGGSIHE. The full CDR3 protein reads CASSDETGGSIHEQFF.

There are many counts of this clone. CDR3 region: CSVPLYNEQFF. CDR3 DNA (partial): TGCAGTGTTCCACTCTACAATGAG. This chain uses TRBV20-1 with TRBJ2-1; no reliable D call. The read halts 3 residues ahead of the CDR3 end, with the missing end drawn from the germline J gene. Germline CDR1 is DFQATT and CDR2 is SNEGSKA (reference sequence). The CDR3 is 11 amino acids. Trimming stripped 7 bases from V and 3 bases from J, with 7 bases between.

Ten or more counts support this clone. The read is 3 residues too short to cover the CDR3 end, so that end is filled in from the germline J gene. The chain has TRBV18 and TRBJ1-2; 7 bases line up with TRBD1. The CDR3 spans 13 residues. J lost 3 bases, V lost 5 bases, and 3 bases had no gene match. Germline assignment: CDR1 KGHSH and CDR2 LQKENI. CDR3 DNA, as far as it was read: TGTGCCAGCTCATCCGACAGGGACTATGGC. Translation gives CASSSDRDYG. The whole CDR3 sequence is CASSSDRDYGYTF. Combining the CDR3 with reference TRBV18 and TRBJ1-2 gives the whole variable domain NAGVMQNPRHLVRRRGQEARLRCSPMKGHSHVYWYRQLPEEGLKFMVYLQKENIIDESGMPKERFSAEFPKEGPSILRIQQVVRGDSAAYFCASSSDRDYGYTFGSGTRLTVV.